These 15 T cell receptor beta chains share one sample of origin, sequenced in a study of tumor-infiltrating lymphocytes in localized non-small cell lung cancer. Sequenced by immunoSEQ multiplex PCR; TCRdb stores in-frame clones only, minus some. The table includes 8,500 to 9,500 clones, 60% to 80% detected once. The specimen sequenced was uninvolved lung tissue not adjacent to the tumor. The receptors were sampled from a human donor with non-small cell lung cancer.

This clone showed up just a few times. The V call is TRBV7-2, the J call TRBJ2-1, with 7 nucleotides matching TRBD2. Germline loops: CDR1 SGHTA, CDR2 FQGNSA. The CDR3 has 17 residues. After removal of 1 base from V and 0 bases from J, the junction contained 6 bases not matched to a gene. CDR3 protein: CASSLVAGVLSYNEQFF. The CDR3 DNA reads TGTGCCAGCAGCTTAGTGGCGGGAGTTCTCTCCTACAATGAGCAGTTCTTC.

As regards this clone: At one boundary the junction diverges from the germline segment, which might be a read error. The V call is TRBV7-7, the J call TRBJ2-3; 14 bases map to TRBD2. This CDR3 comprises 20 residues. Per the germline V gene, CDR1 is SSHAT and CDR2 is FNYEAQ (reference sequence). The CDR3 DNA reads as TGTGCTAGCAGCGCCCGACTAGCGGGAGGGCTAATGAAAAAAACAGATACGCAGTATTTT. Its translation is CASSARLAGGLMKKTDTQYF.

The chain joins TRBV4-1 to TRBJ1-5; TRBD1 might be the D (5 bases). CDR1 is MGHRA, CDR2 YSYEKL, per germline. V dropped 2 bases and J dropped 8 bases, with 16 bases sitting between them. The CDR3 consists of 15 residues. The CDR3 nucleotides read TGCGCCAGCAGCCAACAGGAGGGGCAGAGGGAGCCCCAGCATTTT. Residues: CASSQQEGQREPQHF.

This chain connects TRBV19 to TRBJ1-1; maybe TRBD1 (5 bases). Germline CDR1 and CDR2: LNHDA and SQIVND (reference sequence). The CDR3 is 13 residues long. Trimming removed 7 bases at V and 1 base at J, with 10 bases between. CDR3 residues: CASNNDRNTEAFF. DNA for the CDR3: TGTGCCAGTAATAATGACAGGAACACTGAAGCTTTCTTT.

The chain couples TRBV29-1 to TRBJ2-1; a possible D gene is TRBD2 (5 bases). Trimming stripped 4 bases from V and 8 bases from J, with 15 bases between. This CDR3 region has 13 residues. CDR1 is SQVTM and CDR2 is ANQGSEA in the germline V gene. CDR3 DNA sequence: TGCAGCGTTGGTTTGAGGGCCTGGGATGAGCAGTTCTTC. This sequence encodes CSVGLRAWDEQFF.

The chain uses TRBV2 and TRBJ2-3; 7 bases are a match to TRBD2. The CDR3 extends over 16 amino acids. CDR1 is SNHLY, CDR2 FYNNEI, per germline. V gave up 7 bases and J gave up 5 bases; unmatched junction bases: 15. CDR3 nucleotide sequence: TGTGCCAGCACCCCTTTGCGGGGGTCCCCACTAGATACGCAGTATTTT. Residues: CASTPLRGSPLDTQYF.

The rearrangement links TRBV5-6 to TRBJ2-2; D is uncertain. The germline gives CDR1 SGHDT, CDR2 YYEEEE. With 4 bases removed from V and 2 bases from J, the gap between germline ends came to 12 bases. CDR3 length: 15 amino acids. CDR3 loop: CASSASFSNTGELFF. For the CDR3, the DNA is TGTGCCAGCAGCGCCAGCTTTAGTAACACCGGGGAGCTGTTTTTT.

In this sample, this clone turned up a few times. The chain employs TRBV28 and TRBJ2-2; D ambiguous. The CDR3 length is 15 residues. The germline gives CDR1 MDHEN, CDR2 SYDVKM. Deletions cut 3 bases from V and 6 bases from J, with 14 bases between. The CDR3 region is CASSLRRLDSGELFF. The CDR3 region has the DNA TGTGCCAGCAGTTTGAGGCGGCTCGATTCCGGGGAGCTGTTTTTT.

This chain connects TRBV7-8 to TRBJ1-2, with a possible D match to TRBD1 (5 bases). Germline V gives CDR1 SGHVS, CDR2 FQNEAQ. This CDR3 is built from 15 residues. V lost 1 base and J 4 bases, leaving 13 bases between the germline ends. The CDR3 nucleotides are TGTGCCAGCAGCTTAGGTGGCAGGGAAGGCTATGGCTACACCTTC. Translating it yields CASSLGGREGYGYTF.

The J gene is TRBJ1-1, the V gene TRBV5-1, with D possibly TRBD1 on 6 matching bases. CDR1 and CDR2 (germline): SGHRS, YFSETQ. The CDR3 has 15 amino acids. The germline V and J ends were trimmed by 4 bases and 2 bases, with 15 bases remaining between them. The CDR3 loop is CASSLGQNFNTEAFF. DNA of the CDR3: TGCGCCAGCAGCCTAGGACAGAACTTCAACACTGAAGCTTTCTTT.

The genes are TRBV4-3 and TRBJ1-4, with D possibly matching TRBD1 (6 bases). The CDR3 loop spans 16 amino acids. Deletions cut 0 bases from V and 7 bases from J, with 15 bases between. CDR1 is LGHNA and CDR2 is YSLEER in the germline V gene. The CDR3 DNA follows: TGCGCCAGCAGCCAAGATCGGGGGGGCCGAGGTGAAAAACTGTTTTTT. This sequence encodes CASSQDRGGRGEKLFF.

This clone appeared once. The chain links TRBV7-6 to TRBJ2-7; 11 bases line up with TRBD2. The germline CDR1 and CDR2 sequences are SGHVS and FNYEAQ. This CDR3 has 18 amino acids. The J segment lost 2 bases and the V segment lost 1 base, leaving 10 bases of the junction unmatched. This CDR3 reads CASSLGNSTSGVAYEQYF. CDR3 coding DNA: TGTGCCAGCAGCTTAGGTAACTCGACTAGCGGGGTTGCCTACGAGCAGTACTTC.

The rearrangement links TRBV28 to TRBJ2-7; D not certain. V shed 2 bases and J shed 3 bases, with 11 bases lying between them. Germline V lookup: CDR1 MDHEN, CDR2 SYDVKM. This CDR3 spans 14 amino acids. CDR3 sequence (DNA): TGTGCCAGCAGTTTACCAGGAGATCTCTACGAGCAGTACTTC. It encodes CASSLPGDLYEQYF.

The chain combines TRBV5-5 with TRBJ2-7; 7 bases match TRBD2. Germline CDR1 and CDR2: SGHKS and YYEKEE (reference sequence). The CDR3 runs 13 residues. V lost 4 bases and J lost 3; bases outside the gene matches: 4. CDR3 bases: TGTGCCAGCAGCCGCGGGGAGGGCTACGAGCAGTACTTC. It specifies CASSRGEGYEQYF.

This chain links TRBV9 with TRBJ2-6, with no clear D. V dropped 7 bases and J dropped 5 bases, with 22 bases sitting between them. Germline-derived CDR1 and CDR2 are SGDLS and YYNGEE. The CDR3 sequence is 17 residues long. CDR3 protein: CASSAMFKQSRANVLTF. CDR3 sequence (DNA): TGTGCCAGCTCCGCGATGTTCAAACAAAGTCGGGCCAACGTCCTGACTTTC. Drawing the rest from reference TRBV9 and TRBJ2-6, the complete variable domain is DSGVTQTPKHLITATGQRVTLRCSPRSGDLSVYWYQQSLDQGLQFLIQYYNGEERAKGNILERFSAQQFPDLHSELNLSSLELGDSALYFCASSAMFKQSRANVLTFGAGSRLTVL.